The present T cell receptor (beta chain) was sequenced within a study of OX40 agonist ivuxolimab in advanced cancers. At the level of the study: Patients were around 83% male with ages about 23 to 79, mean roughly 55. Three dose-escalation patients had partial responses: one with hepatocellular carcinoma and two with cutaneous melanoma.

Generated by immunoSEQ multiplex PCR, the TCRdb table keeps only in-frame clones and is missing some. The profile covers around 71,000 clones, with around 83% appearing a single time and 1.1% taken by the ten largest. The CDR3 is 13 amino acids. Germline V gene sequence: CDR1 GTSNPN, CDR2 SVGIG (reference sequence). Trimming cost V 4 bases and J 4 bases; bases outside gene matches: 6. A remark on this clone: Antigen: not known.

The study, taken as a whole, reports: Partial responders at 0.1-3.0 mg/kg showed near-lowest clonal expansion.

This clonotype was sampled from an adult with an advanced solid tumor such as melanoma, head and neck, liver or kidney cancer. The chain is built from TRBV30 and TRBJ1-1; 7 bases agree with TRBD1. The sequences come from CD4+ or CD8+ T cells sorted from blood, collected in a trial of the OX40 agonist ivuxolimab. The CDR3 bases are TGTGCCTGGATGAACAGGGGTCTCACTGAAGCTTTCTTT. It encodes CAWMNRGLTEAFF.